This T cell receptor beta chain was obtained from a study of cytomegalovirus exposure and HLA in healthy donors. Study conclusions and caveats: In a later analysis, a missense DCLRE1C variant was linked to TCR beta V- and J-gene trimming. What TCR beta sequences reportedly achieved was accurate prediction of HLA-A and HLA-B alleles in most subjects. Analysis performed later found roughly 18,000 TCR beta sequences associated with HLA alleles at 0.05 false discovery rate.

Germline V gene data show CDR1 as LGHNA and CDR2 as YNFKEQ. V lost 0 bases and J 3 bases, leaving 18 bases between the germline ends. The CDR3 extends over 18 amino acids. Concerning this clone itself: The antigen is undetermined. Other DNA sequences within the sample encode an identical CDR3.

The PCR used 60 Vbeta and 13 Jbeta primers. Assay: immunoSEQ multiplex PCR; the TCRdb copy retains only in-frame clones and omits some. Of fewer than 55,000 clones listed, approximately 70% are singletons. The chain recombines TRBV4-2 with TRBJ2-1; tentative D call: TRBD2 (6 bases). The sequenced sample consisted of PBMCs. The sequence derives from a woman between 50 and 59 years old in good health and CMV-seropositive. The CDR3 coding sequence is TGTGCCAGCAGCCAAGAAAGCGAGACTAGTGGGGGCTACAATGAGCAGTTCTTC. Its protein is CASSQESETSGGYNEQFF.